Sequencing of this T cell receptor (beta chain) was carried out in a study of shared clonotypes between healthy human individuals. The CDR3 sequence is 11 residues long. V was cut by 0 bases and J by 7 bases, with 6 bases left in between. The germline CDR1 and CDR2 sequences are DFQATT and SNEGSKA (reference sequence). Turning to this clone: The sample contains more than one DNA sequence encoding this CDR3.

The data were produced by immunoSEQ multiplex PCR, yet TCRdb's version contains in-frame clones alone and is incomplete. Of under 2,500,000 clones in the sample, almost 96% were seen once. Source material: naive CD4+ T cells sorted from blood. Subset noted: CD45RA+ positively selected. This rearrangement joins TRBV20-1 to TRBJ1-2, with D unclear. This sequence was found in a man aged 18 to 30 in good health. The CDR3 spells CSARDLPGYTF. The CDR3 region has the DNA TGCAGTGCTAGAGATCTCCCTGGCTACACCTTC.